These T cell receptor beta chains were read from a single sample in a study of graft-versus-host responses after intestinal transplantation. Some clones are missing from TCRdb's copy, which holds only in-frame ones; the method was immunoSEQ multiplex PCR. The table lists around 9,300 clones, around 90% of them singletons. The material sequenced was PBMCs, taken about 47 days after intestinal transplant. Receptors were obtained from a human patient who received an intestinal transplant, so some T cells may come from the graft donor. CDR3s include the opening cysteine and the closing phenylalanine or tryptophan. D genes are given only for firm matches. Only part of the rows carry a size: once, few, many, or a class if the clone is expanded.

v_gene,j_gene,abundance,len,d_gene,CDR3nt,CDR3aa
TRBV9,TRBJ1-1,.,14,.,TGTGCCAGCAGCACCGACTGGGGGGACACTGAAGCTTTCTTT,CASSTDWGDTEAFF
TRBV6-1,TRBJ1-6,few,14,.,TGTGCCAGCACCCCGGACCCGGGTATATCACCCCTCCACTTT,CASTPDPGISPLHF
TRBV6-1,TRBJ2-7,.,15,.,TGTGCCAGCAGCCGACCGGGCCTTTCGACCTACGAGCAGTACTTC,CASSRPGLSTYEQYF
TRBV6-5,TRBJ1-2,.,15,TRBD1,TGTGCCAGCAGTTCAGCAGGGCAGGGGGTAGCTGGCTACACCTTC,CASSSAGQGVAGYTF
TRBV6-5,TRBJ1-2,.,15,.,TGTGCCAGCAGTTACTCCGGATTCTATAACTATGGCTACACCTTC,CASSYSGFYNYGYTF
TRBV7-6,TRBJ2-1,.,16,.,TGTGCCAGCAGCCGACGGATGCCAAGCTCCTACAATGAGCAGTTCTTC,CASSRRMPSSYNEQFF
TRBV6-4,TRBJ2-2,.,14,.,TGTGCCAGCAGTGATCGACAGAACACCGGGGAGCTGTTTTTT,CASSDRQNTGELFF
TRBV7-3,TRBJ2-5,.,15,TRBD1,TGTGCCAGCAGCAAAGGACAGGGGGCTCGAGAGACCCAGTACTTC,CASSKGQGARETQYF
TRBV4-1,TRBJ1-3,.,15,.,TGCGCCAGCAGCCAAGGCTTTGACCTGGGCAACACCATATATTTT,CASSQGFDLGNTIYF
TRBV27,TRBJ1-2,.,13,.,TGTGCCAGCAGTCCCAGAGGGAGGTCTGGCTACACCTTC,CASSPRGRSGYTF
TRBV27,TRBJ2-1,.,12,.,TGTGCCAGCAGTCCAGCACCGGGAGAGCAGTTCTTC,CASSPAPGEQFF
TRBV6-1,TRBJ1-2,.,13,.,TGTGCCAGCAGTCCTCGGGGAAGGGACGGCTACACCTTC,CASSPRGRDGYTF
TRBV29-1,TRBJ2-1,.,16,TRBD2,TGCAGCGTTGAAAGGCGTCTAGCGGGAACGCGAGATGAGCAGTTCTTC,CSVERRLAGTRDEQFF
TRBV5-1,TRBJ1-1,.,14,TRBD1,TGCGCCAGCAGCTTGGAGGGGGCGAACACTGAAGCTTTCTTT,CASSLEGANTEAFF
TRBV14,TRBJ1-1,.,15,.,TGTGCCAGCAGCCTTTTCCGACTCAGGCCCACTGAAGCTTTCTTT,CASSLFRLRPTEAFF
TRBV27,TRBJ2-1,once,14,.,TGTGCCAGCAGTTTATCAATTTCCTACAATGAGCAGTTCTTC,CASSLSISYNEQFF
TRBV7-9,TRBJ2-2,.,16,.,TGTGCCAGCAGCTTAGATTTATCCCCCGGTGCCGGGGAGCTGTTTTTT,CASSLDLSPGAGELFF
TRBV29-1,TRBJ1-1,.,11,.,TGCAGCGTTAGAACGGAGACTGAAGCTTTCTTT,CSVRTETEAFF
TRBV6-6,TRBJ2-4,.,16,.,TGCCCCTGTTGGCTAACACCACTGCTAGCCAAAAACATTCAGTACTTC,CPCWLTPLLAKNIQYF
TRBV9,TRBJ2-1,.,14,.,TGTGCCAGCAGCGTAGATGCCCATTACAATGAGCAGTTCTTC,CASSVDAHYNEQFF
TRBV2,TRBJ2-7,.,17,.,TGTGCCAGCAGTGATGATTGGGAAATACAAACACCCTACGAGCAGTACTTC,CASSDDWEIQTPYEQYF
TRBV6-5,TRBJ2-3,once,15,.,TGTGCCAGCAGTTACTCTCAAGGACCCCCGGGTACGCAGTATTTT,CASSYSQGPPGTQYF
TRBV11-2,TRBJ1-1,.,13,.,TGTGCCAGCAGCTTATCGAAGGGGCCTGAAGCTTTCTTT,CASSLSKGPEAFF
TRBV28,TRBJ1-4,.,14,.,TGTGCCAGCAGTTTAGGTAGGGATGGTGAAAAACTGTTTTTT,CASSLGRDGEKLFF
TRBV21-1,TRBJ1-6,.,16,.,TGTGCCAGCAGCAAAGTGGGGATCAATGACAATTCACCCCTCCACTTT,CASSKVGINDNSPLHF
TRBV5-6,TRBJ2-7,.,14,.,TGTGCCAGCAGCTTTACCGATTCCCCCTACGAGCAGTACTTC,CASSFTDSPYEQYF
TRBV27,TRBJ2-3,.,16,.,TGTGCCAGCAGTTCGATACAGGCGAGGGGCACAGATACGCAGTATTTT,CASSSIQARGTDTQYF
TRBV6-1,TRBJ2-7,.,12,.,TGTGCCAGCAGCCCTGGGACCTACGAGCAGTACTTC,CASSPGTYEQYF
TRBV7-9,TRBJ1-3,once,16,.,TGTGCCAGCAGCTCTAAATGGGCAGGGGTTGGAAACACCATATATTTT,CASSSKWAGVGNTIYF
TRBV21-1,TRBJ2-1,few,17,.,TGTGCCAGCAGTGATTTGCTAGCTACACATTCCGACAATGAGCAGTTCTTC,CASSDLLATHSDNEQFF
TRBV28,TRBJ2-1,.,16,TRBD2,TGTGCCAGCAGTTTATGGAGCGGGAGTTTCTACAATGAGCAGTTCTTC,CASSLWSGSFYNEQFF
TRBV28,TRBJ2-2,.,18,TRBD1,TGTGCCAGCAGGGGGGTCTGGGACAGGCCTATTAACACCGGGGAGCTGTTTTTT,CASRGVWDRPINTGELFF
TRBV4-1,TRBJ2-7,once,16,TRBD1,TGCGCCAGCAGCCAAGGCCCGACAGGGAGCCCCTACGAGCAGTACTTC,CASSQGPTGSPYEQYF
TRBV9,TRBJ2-3,.,16,.,TGTGCCAGCAGCGTAGAGGCAGGGGCGACCACAGATACGCAGTATTTT,CASSVEAGATTDTQYF
TRBV27,TRBJ2-7,.,12,TRBD1,TGTGCCAGCAGTTTCCGACAGGGCGAGCAGTACTTC,CASSFRQGEQYF
TRBV6-1,TRBJ2-5,.,13,.,TGTGCCAGCGAGGCAGATTACCAAGAGACCCAGTACTTC,CASEADYQETQYF
TRBV2,TRBJ1-2,.,16,.,TGTGCCAGCTTGAGGGAACAGGCCCTATCTAACTATGGCTACACCTTC,CASLREQALSNYGYTF
TRBV28,TRBJ2-7,.,12,.,TGTGCCAGCAGTGACAAGCTAGGCGAGCAGTACTTC,CASSDKLGEQYF
TRBV11-2,TRBJ2-5,.,16,.,TGTGCCAGCAGCTTAGTAGGCGGGGTTGGTCGGGAGACCCAGTACTTC,CASSLVGGVGRETQYF
TRBV6-5,TRBJ1-4,.,15,.,TGTGCCAGCAGTAAAGGCGGGGGAACTAATGAAAAACTGTTTTTT,CASSKGGGTNEKLFF
TRBV4-1,TRBJ2-1,.,17,TRBD2,TGCGCCAGCAGCCAAGATATTGGACTAGCCCTTATCGATGAGCAGTTCTTC,CASSQDIGLALIDEQFF
TRBV4-1,TRBJ2-7,.,15,TRBD2,TGCGCCAGCAGCACACAGTCGGGGGGGGTAGACGAGCAGTACTTC,CASSTQSGGVDEQYF
TRBV4-1,TRBJ2-1,.,15,.,TGCGCCAGCAGCCAAGAGGGCCTTCTGCTCGATGAGCAGTTCTTC,CASSQEGLLLDEQFF
TRBV7-9,TRBJ2-5,once,16,TRBD2,TGTGCCAGCAGTCAGAGGGCGGGGGGGCCCCAAGAGACCCAGTACTTC,CASSQRAGGPQETQYF
TRBV5-5,TRBJ2-7,.,14,.,TGTGCCAGCAGCTTGGCTAGTCTCTCCTACGAGCAGTACTTC,CASSLASLSYEQYF
TRBV2,TRBJ1-1,.,14,.,TGTGCCAGCAGGGCGGAAGGCGGTAACACTGAAGCTTTCTTT,CASRAEGGNTEAFF
TRBV4-1,TRBJ2-7,.,15,TRBD2,TGCGCCAGCAGCCCCTCCGGGGGGGGCACCTACGAGCAGTACTTC,CASSPSGGGTYEQYF
TRBV7-9,TRBJ1-3,.,15,.,TGTGCCAGCACCTCACAGTTTTCTTCTGGAAACACCATATATTTT,CASTSQFSSGNTIYF
TRBV7-6,TRBJ2-7,once,11,.,TGTGCCAGCAGCTTAGCGGGCGAGCAGTACTTC,CASSLAGEQYF
TRBV13,TRBJ2-1,.,14,.,TGTGCCAGCAGCTTAGGGACGGAGAACAATGAGCAGTTCTTC,CASSLGTENNEQFF